The present T cell receptor beta chain was sequenced within a study of regulatory and conventional T cells in RAG deficiency. Notes on the study in general: Shorter CDR3s in all patient subsets; >80% Treg-Tconv overlap in Omenn. Shannon entropy fell and Simpson indices rose in RAG-deficient patients. Other subsets showed around 10-fold reductions, but Treg unique TCR beta sequences fell 95 to 100-fold in these patients.

Comments on this clone: The antigen is not known.

Clones were sequenced by immunoSEQ multiplex PCR, and TCRdb holds only the in-frame ones, with some missing. The sample has some 30,000 clones; around 96% are singletons. The sorted conventional CD4+ T cells were CD25-low and CD127-high, with genomic DNA sequenced. These records were also assigned to another study, of regulatory T cells. This second study notes: The primer mix had 52 TRBV and 13 TRBJ primers.

The material sequenced was CD25- CD4+ T cells sorted from blood. The receptor was isolated from a human donor in good health.

CDR3 bases: TGTGCCTGGAGTGGACAGGCCTCGAGGGGAGAGACCCAGTACTTC. Its protein is CAWSGQASRGETQYF. This chain uses TRBV30 with TRBJ2-5, with D perhaps TRBD1 (6 bases). CDR1 GTSNPN and CDR2 SVGIG come from the germline V gene (reference sequence). The ends were cut back, 1 base at V and 4 bases at J, with 16 bases in the middle. The CDR3 is 15 amino acids. The whole variable domain, remainder taken from reference TRBV30 and TRBJ2-5, is SQTIHQWPATLVQPVGSPLSLECTVEGTSNPNLYWYRQAAGRGLQLLFYSVGIGQISSEVPQNLSASRPQDRQFILSSKKLLLSDSGFYLCAWSGQASRGETQYFGPGTRLLVL.